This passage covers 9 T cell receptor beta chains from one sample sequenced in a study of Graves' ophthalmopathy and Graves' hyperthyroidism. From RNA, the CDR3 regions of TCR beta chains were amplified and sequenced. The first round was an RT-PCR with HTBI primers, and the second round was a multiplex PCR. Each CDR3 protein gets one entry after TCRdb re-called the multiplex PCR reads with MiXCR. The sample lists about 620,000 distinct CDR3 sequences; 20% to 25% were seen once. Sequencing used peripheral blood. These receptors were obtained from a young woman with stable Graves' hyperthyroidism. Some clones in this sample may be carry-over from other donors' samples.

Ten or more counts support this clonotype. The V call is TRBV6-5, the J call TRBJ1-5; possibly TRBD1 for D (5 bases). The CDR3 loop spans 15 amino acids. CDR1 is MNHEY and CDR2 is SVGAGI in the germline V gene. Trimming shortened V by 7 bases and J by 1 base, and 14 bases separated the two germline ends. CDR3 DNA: TGTGCCAGCACTCGATCAGGGTCGAGCAATCAGCCCCAGCATTTT. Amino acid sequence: CASTRSGSSNQPQHF.

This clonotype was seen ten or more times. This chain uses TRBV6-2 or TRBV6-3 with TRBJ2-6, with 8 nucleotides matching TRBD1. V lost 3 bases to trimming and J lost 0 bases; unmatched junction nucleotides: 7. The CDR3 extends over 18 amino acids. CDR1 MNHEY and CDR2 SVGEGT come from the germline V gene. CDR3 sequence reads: CASSYNQGAPSGANVLTF. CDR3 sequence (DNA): TGTGCCAGCAGTTATAATCAGGGGGCTCCCTCTGGGGCCAACGTCCTGACTTTC.

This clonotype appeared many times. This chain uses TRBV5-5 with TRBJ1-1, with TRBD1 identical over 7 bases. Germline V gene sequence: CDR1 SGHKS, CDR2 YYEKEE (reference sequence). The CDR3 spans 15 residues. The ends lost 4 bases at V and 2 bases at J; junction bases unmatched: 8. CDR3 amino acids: CASSKLQGTNTEAFF. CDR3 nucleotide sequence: TGTGCCAGCAGCAAACTACAGGGGACTAACACTGAAGCTTTCTTT.

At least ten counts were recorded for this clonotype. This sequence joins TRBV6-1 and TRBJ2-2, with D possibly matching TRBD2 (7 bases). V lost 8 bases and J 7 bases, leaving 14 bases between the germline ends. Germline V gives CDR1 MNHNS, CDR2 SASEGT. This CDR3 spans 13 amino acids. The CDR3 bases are TGTGCCAGCGGGGGGGGCTTTGTCGGGGAGCTGTTTTTT. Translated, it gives CASGGGFVGELFF.

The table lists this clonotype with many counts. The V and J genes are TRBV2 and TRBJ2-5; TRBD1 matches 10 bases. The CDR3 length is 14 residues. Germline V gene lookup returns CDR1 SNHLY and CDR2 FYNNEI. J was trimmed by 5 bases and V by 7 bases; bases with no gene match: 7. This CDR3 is CASMGQGYRETQYF. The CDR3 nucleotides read TGTGCCAGCATGGGACAGGGGTATCGGGAGACCCAGTACTTC.

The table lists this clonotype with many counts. DNA for the CDR3: TGCGCCAGCAGTCCCGGGACAGGGGTGGCGACTGAAGCTTTCTTT. Encoded protein: CASSPGTGVATEAFF. J is TRBJ1-1 and V is TRBV5-1; 10 positions agree with TRBD1. CDR3 length equals 15 residues. Germline V gene sequence: CDR1 SGHRS, CDR2 YFSETQ. V shed 5 bases and J 5 bases; nucleotides not matched to a gene: 9.

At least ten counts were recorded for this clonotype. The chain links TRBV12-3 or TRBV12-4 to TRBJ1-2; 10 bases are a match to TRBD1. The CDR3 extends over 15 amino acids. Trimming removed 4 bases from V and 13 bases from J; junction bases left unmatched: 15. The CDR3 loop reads CASSSQTGGEVIPTF. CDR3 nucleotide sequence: TGTGCCAGCAGTTCCCAGACAGGGGGCGAGGTGATTCCCACCTTC.

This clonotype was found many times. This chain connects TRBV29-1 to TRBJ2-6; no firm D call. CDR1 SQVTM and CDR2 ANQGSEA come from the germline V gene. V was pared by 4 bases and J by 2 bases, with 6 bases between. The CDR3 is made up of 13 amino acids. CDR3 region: CSVVGPGANVLTF. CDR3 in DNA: TGCAGCGTTGTAGGGCCTGGGGCCAACGTCCTGACTTTC.

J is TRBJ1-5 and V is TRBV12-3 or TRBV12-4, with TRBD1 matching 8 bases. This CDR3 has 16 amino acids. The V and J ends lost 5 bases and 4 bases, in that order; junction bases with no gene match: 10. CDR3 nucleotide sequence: TGTGCCAGCAGTCCAAGGGAGGGGACAGGAAATCAGCCCCAGCATTTT. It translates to CASSPREGTGNQPQHF.